Listed here are 22 T cell receptor beta chains from one sample, sequenced in a study of T cell repertoires in cytomegalovirus infection. Each CDR3 protein is one row after TCRdb ran MiXCR on the reads. The sample consists of some 400,000 distinct CDR3 sequences, about a third of them appearing once. The sequenced sample was PBMCs. The source is a human donor in good health (CMV status not recorded). Some clones in this sample may be carry-over from other donors' samples.

V and J are TRBV6-2 or TRBV6-3 and TRBJ2-1, with TRBD2 as a possible D gene (7 bases). The CDR3 spans 17 residues. CDR1 MNHEY and CDR2 SVGEGT come from the germline V gene. The ends were cut back, 0 bases at V and 1 base at J, with 13 bases in the middle. CDR3 protein: CASSYSWGGLSYNEQFF. CDR3 DNA sequence: TGTGCCAGCAGTTACTCCTGGGGGGGCCTTTCCTACAATGAGCAGTTCTTC.

The V call is TRBV28, the J call TRBJ1-1; D gene ambiguous. Germline V CDR1 and CDR2: MDHEN, SYDVKM. Trimming took off 9 bases at V and 4 bases at J, with 15 bases between the two ends. The CDR3 consists of 13 residues. The CDR3 DNA reads as TGTGCCAGTACCCTCCCCGGCCCCACTGAAGCTTTCTTT. Protein: CASTLPGPTEAFF.

The chain uses TRBV6-5 and TRBJ2-5; a weak D match, TRBD2 (7 bases). The CDR3 is made up of 13 amino acids. Trimming left V 8 bases short and J 4 bases short, with 14 bases between. Looked up from germline, CDR1 is MNHEY and CDR2 is SVGAGI. The CDR3 nucleotides are TGTGCCAGCGGGGGGGGCGGCGGAGAGACCCAGTACTTC. Translating gives CASGGGGGETQYF.

V usage is TRBV6-2 or TRBV6-3 and J usage is TRBJ2-1, with 8 bases identical to TRBD1. The CDR3 runs to 17 residues. V trimming: 0 bases; J trimming: 0 bases; junction bases outside the gene matches: 4. CDR1 MNHEY and CDR2 SVGEGT come from the germline V gene. Here the CDR3 reads CASSYSRTGSSYNEQFF. The CDR3 DNA follows: TGTGCCAGCAGTTACTCGAGGACAGGGTCCTCCTACAATGAGCAGTTCTTC.

This clonotype has a handful of counts. This rearrangement joins TRBV6-2 or TRBV6-3 to TRBJ1-1, with a tentative D call TRBD1 (6 bases). Trimming took 5 bases from V and 5 from J, leaving 15 bases between them. CDR1 is MNHEY, CDR2 SVGEGT, per germline. This CDR3 comprises 14 residues. The CDR3 DNA is TGTGCCAGCAGTGCGACAGGTTACCAAACTGAAGCTTTCTTT. This encodes CASSATGYQTEAFF.

This clonotype was counted ten times or more. The chain has TRBV6-2 or TRBV6-3 and TRBJ2-5; 13 bases map to TRBD2. This CDR3 comprises 17 residues. V lost 8 bases, J lost 5 bases, and 14 bases stayed unmatched. Per germline, CDR1 MNHEY and CDR2 SVGEGT. The CDR3 DNA is TGTGCCAGCTCAGCCCGGACTAGCGGGGGTGTGCGGGAGACCCAGTACTTC. Protein: CASSARTSGGVRETQYF.

This clonotype was counted many times. The rearrangement links TRBV7-2 to TRBJ1-2, with 7 bases lining up with TRBD1. With V trimmed by 7 bases and J by 6 bases, 11 bases remained unmatched. The CDR3 length is 14 residues. Germline lookup yields CDR1 SGHTA and CDR2 FQGNSA. CDR3 sequence (DNA): TGTGCCAGCAACCCCCGGACAGGAGGTCATGGCTACACCTTC. This encodes CASNPRTGGHGYTF.

This clonotype has only a few counts. The V and J genes are TRBV29-1 and TRBJ2-2; possibly TRBD1 for D (6 bases). The CDR3 runs to 16 residues. Trimming removed 0 bases at V and 1 base at J, with 12 bases between. From germline, CDR1 is SQVTM and CDR2 ANQGSEA. In DNA form, the CDR3 reads TGCAGCGTTGAAGATCTTTCCAGGGGGAACACCGGGGAGCTGTTTTTT. As protein: CSVEDLSRGNTGELFF.

This rearrangement joins TRBV5-5 to TRBJ2-1; D call uncertain. Trimming removed 2 bases from V and 4 bases from J, with 7 bases in between. Germline V gene sequence: CDR1 SGHKS, CDR2 YYEKEE (reference sequence). The CDR3 loop spans 13 amino acids. CDR3 in amino acids: CASSFNPYNEQFF. The CDR3 DNA sequence: TGTGCCAGCAGCTTCAACCCTTACAATGAGCAGTTCTTC.

This clonotype was seen more than once but under ten times. V usage is TRBV10-3 and J usage is TRBJ2-1; 7 positions match TRBD1. Germline CDR1 and CDR2: ENHRY and SYGVKD. CDR3 length equals 13 residues. V lost 6 bases, J lost 5 bases, and 4 bases stayed unmatched. The chain's CDR3 is CAIRQGDDNEQFF. The CDR3 bases are TGTGCCATCAGGCAGGGGGACGACAATGAGCAGTTCTTC.

This clonotype has a handful of counts. The chain employs TRBV24-1 and TRBJ1-2; D perhaps matches TRBD1 (5 bases). This CDR3 is 14 amino acids long. Germline lookup yields CDR1 KGHDR and CDR2 SFDVKD. The V and J ends lost 4 bases and 2 bases respectively, with 10 bases between them. CDR3 residues: CATSEGTRNYGYTF. The CDR3 bases are TGTGCCACCAGTGAGGGGACTAGGAACTATGGCTACACCTTC.

This sequence joins TRBV4-3 and TRBJ1-2, with TRBD1 matching over 8 bases. Per the germline V gene, CDR1 is LGHNA and CDR2 is YSLEER. The CDR3 is 15 residues long. V gave up 1 base and J gave up 8 bases; unmatched junction bases: 9. The CDR3 bases are TGCGCCAGCAGCCAAGGGGCCCAGGGGGCGGGCGGCTACACCTTC. Translated: CASSQGAQGAGGYTF.

This clonotype appeared a few times. The chain links TRBV9 to TRBJ1-2; the match to TRBD1 covers 7 bases. Per the germline V gene, CDR1 is SGDLS and CDR2 is YYNGEE. V lost 1 base and J lost 4; bases outside the gene matches: 7. The CDR3 contains 15 residues. This chain's CDR3 is CASSVNAGQAYGYTF. The CDR3 region has the DNA TGTGCCAGCAGCGTAAACGCAGGACAGGCCTATGGCTACACCTTC.

In its sample, this clonotype was seen a few times. The V call is TRBV4-1, the J call TRBJ1-2; 7 nucleotides line up with TRBD1. The CDR3 runs to 15 residues. The ends lost 4 bases at V and 0 bases at J; junction bases unmatched: 5. Germline-derived CDR1 and CDR2 are MGHRA and YSYEKL. CDR3 DNA: TGCGCCAGCAGCCTTCGGACAGGAGCTAACTATGGCTACACCTTC. Translating gives CASSLRTGANYGYTF.

This clonotype occurred a few times. The V gene is TRBV27, the J gene TRBJ2-1; D tentatively fits TRBD1 or TRBD2 (5 bases each). V lost 4 bases and J 4 bases, leaving 17 bases between the germline ends. This CDR3 spans 16 amino acids. Germline V gene sequence: CDR1 MNHEY, CDR2 SMNVEV (reference sequence). The CDR3 DNA reads TGTGCCAGCAGTTCCATCGGGGCGGTTTCTTACAATGAGCAGTTCTTC. The encoded protein is CASSSIGAVSYNEQFF.

The rearrangement uses TRBV5-1 and TRBJ1-2; 7 bases align to TRBD1. Germline V gives CDR1 SGHRS, CDR2 YFSETQ. The CDR3 runs 15 residues. With 0 bases clipped from V and 4 bases from J, the junction kept 6 bases outside the gene matches. The CDR3 DNA sequence: TGCGCCAGCAGCTTGGAGACAGGGAAGACCTATGGCTACACCTTC. The encoded protein is CASSLETGKTYGYTF.

This clonotype was counted ten times or more. The V gene is TRBV7-2, the J gene TRBJ1-4, with 8 nucleotides matching TRBD1. This CDR3 is built from 15 residues. The germline V gene has CDR1 SGHTA and CDR2 FQGNSA. With 4 bases clipped from V and 7 bases from J, the junction kept 8 bases outside the gene matches. As DNA, the CDR3 is TGTGCCAGCAGCTCGCGACAGGGGAGAAGTGAAAAACTGTTTTTT. This sequence encodes CASSSRQGRSEKLFF.

This clonotype has only a few counts. This chain connects TRBV7-8 to TRBJ2-5, with D perhaps matching TRBD1 (8 bases). Germline V gives CDR1 SGHVS, CDR2 FQNEAQ. V shed 5 bases and J shed 2 bases, with 18 bases lying between them. This CDR3 spans 16 amino acids. The CDR3 region has the DNA TGTGCCAGCAGCCACGAGGACAGGGAGGGACAAGAGACCCAGTACTTC. Encoded protein: CASSHEDREGQETQYF.

The chain employs TRBV27 and TRBJ2-7, with D unresolved. CDR1 and CDR2 from the germline V gene are MNHEY and SMNVEV (reference sequence). This CDR3 spans 14 amino acids. V lost 0 bases and J 3 bases, leaving 9 bases between the germline ends. CDR3 region: CASSLSRQSYEQYF. The CDR3 DNA is TGTGCCAGCAGTTTATCTCGGCAGAGCTACGAGCAGTACTTC.

This clonotype was seen a few times. The chain recombines TRBV29-1 with TRBJ2-7, with TRBD1 matching 10 bases. The CDR3 runs to 15 residues. Germline V gene sequence: CDR1 SQVTM, CDR2 ANQGSEA. V lost 0 bases, J lost 3 bases, and 5 bases stayed unmatched. CDR3: CSVEDDRTGGYEQYF. The CDR3 nucleotides are TGCAGCGTTGAAGACGATAGGACAGGGGGCTACGAGCAGTACTTC.

This clonotype appeared a few times. The chain couples TRBV6-1 to TRBJ1-5; D not resolved. Germline CDR1 MNHNS, CDR2 SASEGT. The CDR3 consists of 12 residues. V was pared by 3 bases and J by 6 bases, with 6 bases between. Written as DNA, the CDR3 is TGTGCCAGCAGTGACAGGAGTCAGCCCCAGCATTTT. Protein product: CASSDRSQPQHF.

The J gene is TRBJ1-2, the V gene TRBV7-8; TRBD1 matches 7 bases. Trimming removed 6 bases from V and 8 bases from J; junction bases left unmatched: 12. CDR3 length equals 14 residues. Germline V gene lookup returns CDR1 SGHVS and CDR2 FQNEAQ. DNA for the CDR3: TGTGCCAGCAGTACAGGGGCAGGGGCCGTCGGCTACACCTTC. Translated: CASSTGAGAVGYTF.